This T cell receptor (beta chain) was retrieved from a study of OX40 agonist ivuxolimab in advanced cancers. Method: immunoSEQ multiplex PCR; TCRdb's copy keeps in-frame clones and lacks some. This sample has around 66,000 clones, with roughly four fifths found just once. The clonotype was recovered from an adult with an advanced solid tumor such as melanoma, head and neck, liver or kidney cancer. The sample in question was CD4+ or CD8+ T cells sorted from blood, obtained in a trial of the OX40 agonist ivuxolimab.

The CDR3 DNA is TGTGCCAGCTCACCACTTCTAGCGGGGGGGCTGGGGACCTACAATGAGCAGTTCTTC. Its translation is CASSPLLAGGLGTYNEQFF. This sequence joins TRBV18 and TRBJ2-1; 12 nucleotides agree with TRBD2. The CDR3 is 19 amino acids. V shed 1 base, J shed 2 bases, and the junction held 9 bases outside the gene matches. Germline values: CDR1 KGHSH, CDR2 LQKENI.